The rows below give T cell receptor beta chains drawn from one sample of a study of T cells in Graves' hyperthyroidism and ophthalmopathy. TCRdb analysed the multiplex PCR reads with MiXCR anew, one entry per CDR3 protein. The table has hundreds of thousands of distinct CDR3 sequences, 15% to 18% seen once. The sequenced material came from blood. All receptors derive from a woman aged 18-29 years with Graves' hyperthyroidism. The CDR3 runs from the conserved cysteine through the conserved F or W. The D gene is left open where the match is weak. Size is stated for part of the rows, as once, few or many counts, or as a class when the clone is expanded.

>TRBV11-2|TRBJ2-1|.|many
CASSFDGTGDIYNEQFF
TGTGCCAGCAGCTTTGACGGGACTGGAGACATTTACAATGAGCAGTTCTTC
>TRBV28|TRBJ1-2|.|many
CASSPQETNYGYTF
TGTGCCAGCAGTCCACAGGAGACTAACTATGGCTACACCTTC
>TRBV2|TRBJ1-2|TRBD1|many
CASTGTGGAGYTF
TGTGCCAGTACCGGGACAGGGGGCGCCGGCTACACCTTC
>TRBV5-1|TRBJ2-3|.|few
CASSFLPGVGTDTQYF
TGCGCCAGCAGCTTCTTGCCGGGTGTGGGCACAGATACGCAGTATTTT
>TRBV13|TRBJ1-2|.|many
CASSQLGGYTF
TGTGCCAGCAGCCAACTCGGAGGCTACACCTTC
>TRBV6-1|TRBJ2-7|.|many
CASSPGLPPGNEQYF
TGTGCCAGCAGCCCCGGACTGCCTCCTGGGAACGAGCAGTACTTC
>TRBV7-9|TRBJ2-1|.|many
CASSPPSRHNEQFF
TGTGCCAGCAGCCCCCCTTCTCGCCACAATGAGCAGTTCTTC
>TRBV12-3/TRBV12-4|TRBJ2-4|.|many
CASSFARDLAKNIQYF
TGTGCCAGCAGTTTTGCCAGGGACTTAGCCAAAAACATTCAGTACTTC
>TRBV12-3/TRBV12-4|TRBJ2-1|TRBD1|.
CASKGAGWSYNEQFF
TGTGCCAGCAAGGGGGCAGGGTGGTCCTACAATGAGCAGTTCTTC
>TRBV5-1|TRBJ1-3|TRBD1|many
CASRRQGSGNTIYF
TGCGCCAGTCGAAGACAGGGTTCTGGAAACACCATATATTTT
>TRBV7-9|TRBJ2-6|TRBD1|many
CASSSTGTGANVLTF
TGTGCCAGCAGCTCGACAGGGACTGGGGCCAACGTCCTGACTTTC
>TRBV2|TRBJ1-2|.|many
CASSDSGDPPYGYTF
TGTGCCAGCAGTGACTCAGGGGACCCTCCCTATGGCTACACCTTC
>TRBV6-2/TRBV6-3|TRBJ2-4|TRBD1|many
CASSSPGTGSSKNIQYF
TGTGCCAGCAGCAGTCCCGGGACAGGGAGTTCCAAAAACATTCAGTACTTC
>TRBV20-1|TRBJ2-5|.|few
CSAGGGALVRETQYF
TGCAGTGCGGGGGGGGGGGCCCTAGTTAGGGAGACCCAGTACTTC
>TRBV6-1|TRBJ1-5|.|many
CASTKKLSEPQHF
TGTGCCAGCACCAAAAAACTGTCCGAGCCCCAGCATTTT
>TRBV12-3/TRBV12-4|TRBJ2-3|.|many
CASSGTGSTDTQYF
TGTGCCAGCAGTGGTACAGGGAGCACAGATACGCAGTATTTT
>TRBV7-9|TRBJ2-7|.|many
CASSSWGGGAYEQYF
TGTGCCAGCAGCTCCTGGGGGGGGGGCGCTTACGAGCAGTACTTC
>TRBV4-1|TRBJ1-2|.|many
CASSQGLGGYGYTF
TGCGCCAGCAGCCAGGGCTTGGGTGGCTATGGCTACACCTTC
>TRBV7-3|TRBJ2-1|TRBD2|many
CASSLTGTSNEQFF
TGTGCCAGCAGCTTAACTGGGACTAGCAATGAGCAGTTCTTC
>TRBV18|TRBJ2-5|.|many
CASSLPRETQYF
TGTGCCAGCTCACTGCCGCGAGAGACCCAGTACTTC
>TRBV10-3|TRBJ2-1|.|many
CAISTQGPSSYNEQFF
TGTGCCATCAGTACTCAGGGGCCAAGCTCCTACAATGAGCAGTTCTTC
>TRBV15|TRBJ2-5|TRBD1|.
CATSRVDRGQETQYF
TGTGCCACCAGCAGAGTAGACAGGGGGCAAGAGACCCAGTACTTC
>TRBV10-3|TRBJ2-7|TRBD1|many
CATEGQDSYEQYF
TGTGCCACGGAGGGACAGGACTCCTACGAGCAGTACTTC
>TRBV7-9|TRBJ2-7|TRBD1|many
CASSFLLPRDRPGEQYF
TGTGCCAGCAGCTTCCTCCTACCTCGGGACAGGCCTGGGGAGCAGTACTTC
>TRBV7-3|TRBJ2-1|.|many
CASSTDQGVNEQFF
TGTGCCAGCAGCACAGACCAGGGAGTCAATGAGCAGTTCTTC
>TRBV7-9|TRBJ2-3|.|.
CASSLGFELADTQYF
TGTGCCAGCAGCTTAGGGTTTGAGTTAGCGGATACGCAGTATTTT
>TRBV2|TRBJ2-1|TRBD2|few
CAVSLGTSGRGVYNEQFF
TGTGCCGTATCTTTGGGGACTAGCGGGAGGGGGGTCTACAATGAGCAGTTCTTC
>TRBV29-1|TRBJ2-3|TRBD2|many
CSVVLPPAGGTDTQYF
TGCAGCGTTGTCCTTCCCCCAGCGGGAGGAACAGATACGCAGTATTTT
>TRBV12-3/TRBV12-4|TRBJ2-5|TRBD1|.
CASSHQDREETQYF
TGTGCCAGCAGCCACCAGGACAGGGAAGAGACCCAGTACTTC
>TRBV2|TRBJ2-1|.|.
CASSEIGRNPYNEQFF
TGTGCCAGCAGTGAAATCGGGCGGAACCCCTACAATGAGCAGTTCTTC
>TRBV6-5|TRBJ2-2|.|.
CASSYSTSGELFF
TGTGCCAGCAGTTACTCGACGTCCGGGGAGCTGTTTTTT
>TRBV3-1|TRBJ2-1|.|many
CASSQAPGHAGEQFF
TGTGCCAGCAGCCAAGCTCCCGGACACGCGGGTGAGCAGTTCTTC
>TRBV11-2|TRBJ1-2|.|many
CASSPTNNYGYTF
TGTGCCAGCAGTCCGACAAATAACTATGGCTACACCTTC
>TRBV6-1|TRBJ2-1|TRBD2|many
CASSEVNLAGRGNEQFF
TGTGCCAGCAGTGAAGTAAACCTAGCGGGAAGAGGGAATGAGCAGTTCTTC
>TRBV12-3/TRBV12-4|TRBJ2-4|TRBD1|many
CASSRSGTGLENIQYF
TGTGCCAGCAGTCGCTCCGGGACAGGGTTAGAAAACATTCAGTACTTC
>TRBV28|TRBJ2-7|.|many
CASSSRRGWSSYEQYF
TGTGCCAGCAGCTCCAGAAGGGGCTGGAGCTCCTACGAGCAGTACTTC
>TRBV29-1|TRBJ2-7|TRBD1|.
CSAAGTGSSYEQYF
TGCAGCGCTGCCGGGACAGGGAGCTCCTACGAGCAGTACTTC
>TRBV29-1|TRBJ2-1|TRBD2|few
CSVGGTRSYNEQFF
TGCAGCGTTGGTGGGACTAGGTCCTACAATGAGCAGTTCTTC
>TRBV3-1|TRBJ2-5|TRBD2|many
CASSHLKMGLLKETQYF
TGTGCCAGCAGCCATCTCAAGATGGGACTACTTAAAGAGACCCAGTACTTC
>TRBV27|TRBJ2-7|.|many
CASPPGRTNEQYF
TGTGCCAGTCCTCCCGGGCGCACCAACGAGCAGTACTTC
>TRBV5-1|TRBJ2-7|.|many
CASSLTSMNEQYF
TGCGCCAGCAGCCTGACTAGTATGAACGAGCAGTACTTC
>TRBV27|TRBJ2-6|.|many
CASSLGGHSGANVLTF
TGTGCCAGCAGTTTGGGCGGTCACTCTGGGGCCAACGTCCTGACTTTC
>TRBV5-4|TRBJ1-6|.|.
CASSRQNYNSPLHF
TGTGCCAGCAGTCGACAGAATTATAATTCACCCCTCCACTTT
>TRBV12-3/TRBV12-4|TRBJ2-1|.|many
CASSFGTTNEQFF
TGTGCCAGCAGTTTTGGGACCACCAATGAGCAGTTCTTC
>TRBV2|TRBJ2-1|TRBD2|many
CASSALTSGGLRGQFF
TGTGCCAGCAGTGCCTTGACTAGCGGGGGACTCCGGGGGCAGTTCTTC
>TRBV11-3|TRBJ2-7|TRBD2|many
CASSSMGGPYEQYF
TGTGCCAGCAGCTCCATGGGAGGGCCCTACGAGCAGTACTTC
>TRBV18|TRBJ1-3|.|many
CASSPTGQRSGNTIYF
TGTGCCAGCTCACCGACTGGGCAACGCTCTGGAAACACCATATATTTT
>TRBV5-1|TRBJ1-2|.|many
CASSRNSEVGRNYGYTF
TGCGCCAGCAGTCGTAACTCCGAGGTTGGGAGGAACTATGGCTACACCTTC
>TRBV12-5|TRBJ1-6|TRBD1|many
CASAPSGTGNSPLHF
TGTGCTAGTGCTCCATCCGGGACAGGGAACTCACCCCTCCACTTT
>TRBV29-1|TRBJ2-1|.|many
CSVASGRLSYNEQFF
TGCAGCGTTGCGTCGGGGCGCCTCTCCTACAATGAGCAGTTCTTC
>TRBV30|TRBJ2-2|TRBD1|many
CAWTTGGGNTGELFF
TGTGCCTGGACTACAGGGGGCGGGAACACCGGGGAGCTGTTTTTT